The entry below gives a single T cell receptor (beta chain) sequence along with its context. Its antigen is currently unknown. One junction end disagrees with the germline gene, perhaps due to a read error. Adult donors, all healthy and HIV-negative, had no recent acute infections or vaccinations. Only Caucasian adults living in Nashville, Tennessee made up the donor group. The sample is drawn from a study of shared clonotypes between healthy human individuals. Whole-study findings and limits: Only blood samples were collected, and tissue repertoires likely differ. Limited genetic and exposure-history diversity came from having few donors.

The CDR3 length is 12 residues. Germline V gene data show CDR1 as SSHAT and CDR2 as FNYEAQ (reference sequence). Data came from immunoSEQ multiplex PCR; TCRdb stores just in-frame clones and leaves some out. The profile shows around 340,000 clones, roughly 70% of them singletons. This sequence joins TRBV7-7 and TRBJ2-2, with D uncertain. This TCR derives from a young man in good health. Material for sequencing was memory CD4+ T cells sorted from blood. Specified subset: CD45RA-negative fraction. The CDR3 DNA follows: TGTGCTAGCAGCACACAGACCGGGGAGCTGTTTTTT. Amino acids: CASSTQTGELFF. Full variable domain (rest looked up from reference TRBV7-7 and TRBJ2-2): GAGVSQSPRYKVTKRGQDVTLRCDPISSHATLYWYQQALGQGPEFLTYFNYEAQPDKSGLPSDRFSAERPEGSISTLTIQRTEQRDSAMYRCASSTQTGELFFGEGSRLTVL.